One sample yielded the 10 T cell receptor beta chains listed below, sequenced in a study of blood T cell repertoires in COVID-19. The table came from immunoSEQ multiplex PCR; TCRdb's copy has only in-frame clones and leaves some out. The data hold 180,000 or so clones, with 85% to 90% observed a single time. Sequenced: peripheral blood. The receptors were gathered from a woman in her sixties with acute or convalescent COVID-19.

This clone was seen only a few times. CDR3 nucleotides: TGCGCCAGCAGTCCGACAGGAGGCTACGAGCAGTACTTC. Its translation is CASSPTGGYEQYF. V and J are TRBV10-2 and TRBJ2-7; a possible D gene is TRBD1 (6 bases). V was clipped by 5 bases and J by 3 bases, with 11 bases between them. This CDR3 is built from 13 residues. Per the germline V gene, CDR1 is WSHSY and CDR2 is SAAADI.

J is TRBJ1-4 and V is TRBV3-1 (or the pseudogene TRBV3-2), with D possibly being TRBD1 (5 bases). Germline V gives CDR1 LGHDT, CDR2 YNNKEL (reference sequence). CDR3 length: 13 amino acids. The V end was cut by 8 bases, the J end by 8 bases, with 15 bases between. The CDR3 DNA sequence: TGTGCCAGCTGCAAGAGCGGGGCGGAAAAACTGTTTTTT. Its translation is CASCKSGAEKLFF.

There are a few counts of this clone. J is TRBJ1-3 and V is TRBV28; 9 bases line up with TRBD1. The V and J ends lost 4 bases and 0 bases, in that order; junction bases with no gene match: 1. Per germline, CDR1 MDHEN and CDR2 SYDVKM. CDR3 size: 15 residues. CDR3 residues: CASSYRGLSGNTIYF. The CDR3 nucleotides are TGTGCCAGCAGTTACAGGGGGCTCTCTGGAAACACCATATATTTT. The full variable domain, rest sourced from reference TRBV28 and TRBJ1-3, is DVKVTQSSRYLVKRTGEKVFLECVQDMDHENMFWYRQDPGLGLRLIYFSYDVKMKEKGDIPEGYSVSREKKERFSLILESASTNQTSMYLCASSYRGLSGNTIYFGEGSWLTVV.

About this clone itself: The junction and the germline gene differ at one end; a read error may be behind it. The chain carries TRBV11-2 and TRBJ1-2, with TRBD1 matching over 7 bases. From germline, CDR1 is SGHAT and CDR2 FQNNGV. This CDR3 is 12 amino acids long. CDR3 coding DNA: TGTGCCAGCAGCTTAGACCGAACAGGGGTCGCCTTC. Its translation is CASSLDRTGVAF.

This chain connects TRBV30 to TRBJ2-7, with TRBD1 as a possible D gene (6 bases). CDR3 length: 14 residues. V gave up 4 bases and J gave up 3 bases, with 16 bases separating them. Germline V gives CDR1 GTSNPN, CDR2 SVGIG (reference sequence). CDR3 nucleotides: TGTGCCTGGAACGGGGACACCTCCTTCTACGAGCAGTACTTC. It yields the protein CAWNGDTSFYEQYF.

CDR3 protein: CASSQTSGRGTGELFF. CDR3 sequence (DNA): TGTGCCAGCAGCCAGACTAGCGGGAGAGGCACCGGGGAGCTGTTTTTT. The V call is TRBV3-1 (or the pseudogene TRBV3-2), the J call TRBJ2-2; 12 bases agree with TRBD2. The trim removed 3 bases at V and 4 bases at J, leaving 3 bases unmatched. CDR1 and CDR2 from the germline V gene are LGHDT and YNNKEL (reference sequence). CDR3 length: 16 amino acids.

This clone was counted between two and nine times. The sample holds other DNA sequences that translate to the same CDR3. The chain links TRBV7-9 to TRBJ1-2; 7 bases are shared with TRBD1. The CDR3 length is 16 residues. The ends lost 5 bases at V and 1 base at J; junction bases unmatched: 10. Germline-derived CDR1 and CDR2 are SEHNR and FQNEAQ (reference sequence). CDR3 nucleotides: TGTGCCAGCAGCCTTCCTCGGGGGACAGATAACTATGGCTACACCTTC. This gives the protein CASSLPRGTDNYGYTF.

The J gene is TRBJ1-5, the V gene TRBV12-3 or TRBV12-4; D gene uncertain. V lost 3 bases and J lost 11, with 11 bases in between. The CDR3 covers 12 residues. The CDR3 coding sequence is TGTGCCAGCAGTTTGCCTCCTGAGGCCCAGCATTTT. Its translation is CASSLPPEAQHF.

The CDR3 region is CASSYGTGTSIYGYTF. DNA for the CDR3: TGTGCCAGCAGTTACGGGACAGGGACCTCTATCTACGGCTACACCTTC. The chain is built from TRBV3-1 (or the pseudogene TRBV3-2) and TRBJ1-2; TRBD1 agrees at 9 bases. CDR1 is LGHDT and CDR2 is YNNKEL in the germline V gene (reference sequence). V was clipped by 6 bases and J by 8 bases; unmatched bases: 16. The CDR3 is 16 amino acids.

CDR3 loop: CASSQFLTGSVTQYF. The CDR3 DNA follows: TGTGCCAGCAGTCAATTCCTGACAGGTTCGGTTACGCAGTATTTT. The chain uses TRBV28 and TRBJ2-3; tentatively, D is TRBD1 (6 bases). The CDR3 is 15 amino acids. Trimming removed 5 bases from V and 8 bases from J, with 20 bases in between. CDR1 MDHEN and CDR2 SYDVKM come from the germline V gene.